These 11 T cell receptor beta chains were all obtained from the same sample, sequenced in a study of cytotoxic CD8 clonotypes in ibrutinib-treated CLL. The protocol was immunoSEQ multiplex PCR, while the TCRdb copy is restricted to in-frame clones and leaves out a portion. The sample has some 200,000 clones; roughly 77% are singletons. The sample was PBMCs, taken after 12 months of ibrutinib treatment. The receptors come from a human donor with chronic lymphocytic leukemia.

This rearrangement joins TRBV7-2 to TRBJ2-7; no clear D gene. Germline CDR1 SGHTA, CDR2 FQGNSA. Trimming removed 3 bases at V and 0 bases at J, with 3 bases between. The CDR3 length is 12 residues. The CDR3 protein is CASSLHSYEQYF. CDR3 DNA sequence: TGTGCCAGCAGCTTGCACTCCTACGAGCAGTACTTC.

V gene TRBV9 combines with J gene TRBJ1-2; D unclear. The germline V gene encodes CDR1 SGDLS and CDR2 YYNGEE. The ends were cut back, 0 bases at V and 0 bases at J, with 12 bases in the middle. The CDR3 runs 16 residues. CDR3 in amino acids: CASSVAPVLANYGYTF. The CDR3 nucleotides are TGTGCCAGCAGCGTAGCCCCAGTTCTAGCTAACTATGGCTACACCTTC.

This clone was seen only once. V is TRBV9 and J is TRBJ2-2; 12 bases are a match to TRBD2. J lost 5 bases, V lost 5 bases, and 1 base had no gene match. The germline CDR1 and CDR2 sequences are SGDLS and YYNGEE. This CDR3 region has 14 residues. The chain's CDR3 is CASSLAGGTGELFF. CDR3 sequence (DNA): TGTGCCAGCAGTCTAGCGGGAGGGACCGGGGAGCTGTTTTTT.

The CDR3 loop is CASSSDRGHVYGYTF. The CDR3 DNA sequence: TGTGCCAGCAGCTCTGACAGGGGGCATGTCTATGGCTACACCTTC. The genes are TRBV11-2 and TRBJ1-2, with 10 bases fitting TRBD1. V was clipped by 4 bases and J by 4 bases; unmatched bases: 6. Germline V lookup: CDR1 SGHAT, CDR2 FQNNGV. The CDR3 is made up of 15 amino acids.

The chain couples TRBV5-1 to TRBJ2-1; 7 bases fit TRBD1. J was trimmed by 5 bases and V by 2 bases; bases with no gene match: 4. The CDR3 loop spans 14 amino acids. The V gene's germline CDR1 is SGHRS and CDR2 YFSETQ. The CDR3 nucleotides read TGCGCCAGCAGCTTCGGGACAGCTAACAATGAGCAGTTCTTC. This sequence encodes CASSFGTANNEQFF.

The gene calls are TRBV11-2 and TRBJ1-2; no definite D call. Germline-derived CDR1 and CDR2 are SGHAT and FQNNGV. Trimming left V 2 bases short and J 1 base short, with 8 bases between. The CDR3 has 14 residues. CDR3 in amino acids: CASSLLPLNYGYTF. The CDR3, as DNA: TGTGCCAGCAGCTTACTTCCGCTTAACTATGGCTACACCTTC.

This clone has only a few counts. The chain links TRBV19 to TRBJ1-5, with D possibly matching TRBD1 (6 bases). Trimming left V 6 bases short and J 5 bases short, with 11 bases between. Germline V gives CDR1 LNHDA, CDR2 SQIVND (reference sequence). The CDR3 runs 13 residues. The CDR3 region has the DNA TGTGCCAGTAGCCGGGACACCCATCAGCCCCAGCATTTT. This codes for CASSRDTHQPQHF.

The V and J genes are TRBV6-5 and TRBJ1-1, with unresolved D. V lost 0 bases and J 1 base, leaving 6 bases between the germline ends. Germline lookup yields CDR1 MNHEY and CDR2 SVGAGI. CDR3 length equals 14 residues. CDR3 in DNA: TGTGCCAGCAGTTACTCTGGGTGGAACACTGAAGCTTTCTTT. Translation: CASSYSGWNTEAFF.

This chain's CDR3 is CASSQAWNMNTEAFF. The CDR3 nucleotides are TGCGCCAGCAGCCAAGCTTGGAACATGAACACTGAAGCTTTCTTT. V gene TRBV4-3 combines with J gene TRBJ1-1; D remains unclear. Trimming pared 1 base from V and 0 bases from J, leaving 9 bases between. Germline V gives CDR1 LGHNA, CDR2 YSLEER. The CDR3 covers 15 residues.

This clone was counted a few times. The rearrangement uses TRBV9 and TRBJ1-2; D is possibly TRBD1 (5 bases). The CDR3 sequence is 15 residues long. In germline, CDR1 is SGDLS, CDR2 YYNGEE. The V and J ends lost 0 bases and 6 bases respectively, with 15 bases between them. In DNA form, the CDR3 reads TGTGCCAGCAGCGTAGGCCACGCCAGGGATGATGGCTACACCTTC. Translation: CASSVGHARDDGYTF.

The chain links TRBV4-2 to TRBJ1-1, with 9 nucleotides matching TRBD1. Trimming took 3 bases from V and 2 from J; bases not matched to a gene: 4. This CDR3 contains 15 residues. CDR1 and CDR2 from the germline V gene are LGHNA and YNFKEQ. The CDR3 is CASSQGTGGNTEAFF. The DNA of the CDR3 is TGTGCCAGCAGCCAGGGTACAGGGGGCAACACTGAAGCTTTCTTT.